Below, 25 T cell receptor beta chains from the same sample are listed, as sequenced in a study of response to subunit inactivated influenza vaccine. Each CDR3 protein is one row after TCRdb ran MiXCR on the RT-PCR reads. The sample includes about 780,000 distinct CDR3 sequences, around a sixth of them seen just once. Sequencing used PBMCs from blood, obtained more than 4 days after vaccination. The receptors derive from a man aged 50-59 years who received an inactivated influenza vaccine.

This clonotype was seen a few times. V gene TRBV12-3 or TRBV12-4 combines with J gene TRBJ2-3; 7 positions agree with TRBD2. Trimming cost V 2 bases and J 3 bases; bases outside gene matches: 5. This CDR3 is built from 15 residues. The CDR3 protein is CASSLRPAGTDTQYF. CDR3 sequence (DNA): TGTGCCAGCAGTTTACGGCCAGCGGGGACAGATACGCAGTATTTT.

This clonotype was seen only a few times. V gene TRBV20-1 combines with J gene TRBJ2-7; D unclear. Per the germline V gene, CDR1 is DFQATT and CDR2 is SNEGSKA (reference sequence). Trimming shortened V by 0 bases and J by 5 bases, and 17 bases separated the two germline ends. This CDR3 has 15 amino acids. Here the CDR3 DNA reads TGCAGTGCTAGAGAATGGGGTGGGCGCCCGGACGAGCAGTACTTC. Its translation: CSAREWGGRPDEQYF.

This clonotype came up a few times. V usage is TRBV5-8 and J usage is TRBJ1-2, with a tentative D call TRBD1 (5 bases). The CDR3 length is 13 residues. V was shortened by 4 bases and J by 6 bases, with 13 bases between the two germline ends. Germline CDR1 is SGHTS and CDR2 is YDEGEE. The CDR3 nucleotides are TGTGCCAGCAGCCCCCCCGGGGGGAATGGCTACACCTTC. Protein sequence: CASSPPGGNGYTF.

The chain recombines TRBV6-2 or TRBV6-3 with TRBJ2-7; 8 bases fit TRBD1. J gave up 3 bases and V 5 bases, and 9 bases lay outside the gene matches. CDR3 size: 15 residues. The germline CDR1 and CDR2 sequences are MNHEY and SVGEGT. The CDR3 DNA sequence: TGTGCCAGCAGTCTTTGGGCCGGGACAGGCTACGAGCAGTACTTC. Protein: CASSLWAGTGYEQYF.

This clonotype was seen a few times. This chain joins TRBV5-1 and TRBJ2-5; the match to TRBD1 covers 11 bases. The CDR3 contains 14 residues. Germline CDR1 SGHRS, CDR2 YFSETQ. The junction had 6 bases not matched to a gene; V was cut back by 6 bases and J by 5 bases. The CDR3 nucleotides are TGCGCCAGCACCCGGACAGGGGGCAGGGAGACCCAGTACTTC. Translating it yields CASTRTGGRETQYF.

V and J are TRBV9 and TRBJ2-5; D gene unclear. Trimming cost V 0 bases and J 2 bases, with 8 bases left between them. This CDR3 contains 14 residues. Looked up from germline, CDR1 is SGDLS and CDR2 is YYNGEE. CDR3 coding DNA: TGTGCCAGCAGCGTAGGTGCCTTGCAAGAGACCCAGTACTTC. Protein product: CASSVGALQETQYF.

The chain combines TRBV29-1 with TRBJ2-3; D is unclear. V gave up 4 bases and J gave up 3 bases, with 11 bases separating them. Germline V gene data show CDR1 as SQVTM and CDR2 as ANQGSEA. The CDR3 covers 13 residues. The CDR3, as DNA: TGCAGCGTTGGAGGAAGGCTAACAGATACGCAGTATTTT. Translation: CSVGGRLTDTQYF.

This chain connects TRBV6-1 to TRBJ1-3; D gene uncertain. The V gene's germline CDR1 is MNHNS and CDR2 SASEGT. V shed 6 bases and J shed 0 bases, with 6 bases lying between them. This CDR3 has 13 residues. The CDR3 reads CASRMYSGNTIYF. The CDR3 bases are TGTGCCAGCAGGATGTACTCTGGAAACACCATATATTTT.

This clonotype has only a few counts. The chain combines TRBV20-1 with TRBJ2-5; possibly TRBD2 for D (7 bases). The CDR3 spans 17 residues. V was shortened by 1 base and J by 1 base, with 19 bases between the two germline ends. Per the germline V gene, CDR1 is DFQATT and CDR2 is SNEGSKA (reference sequence). The CDR3 spells CSARGLIGGALQETQYF. Here the CDR3 DNA reads TGCAGTGCTAGAGGGTTAATTGGGGGGGCCCTCCAAGAGACCCAGTACTTC.

This clonotype was recorded a few times. The J gene is TRBJ1-4, the V gene TRBV20-1, with 9 bases fitting TRBD1. Per the germline V gene, CDR1 is DFQATT and CDR2 is SNEGSKA (reference sequence). The CDR3 runs 14 residues. The V gene end was trimmed by 6 bases and the J gene end by 3 bases; junction bases not matched to a gene: 5. The CDR3 DNA reads as TGCAGTGCGCCAAGGACAGGGGCTAATGAAAAACTGTTTTTT. It yields the protein CSAPRTGANEKLFF.

This sequence joins TRBV4-2 and TRBJ1-1, with 8 positions matching TRBD1. Trimming took 1 base from V and 3 from J; bases not matched to a gene: 4. CDR1 and CDR2 (germline): LGHNA, YNFKEQ. The CDR3 runs 15 residues. In DNA form, the CDR3 reads TGTGCCAGCAGCCAAGGATCAGGGGGCCACACTGAAGCTTTCTTT. This translates into CASSQGSGGHTEAFF.

The chain combines TRBV6-1 with TRBJ2-7; possible D gene TRBD2, 6 bases. The CDR3 is made up of 14 amino acids. V lost 5 bases and J lost 0, with 11 bases in between. Looked up from germline, CDR1 is MNHNS and CDR2 is SASEGT. As DNA, the CDR3 is TGTGCCAGCAGTCTGTACGGGGGCTCCTACGAGCAGTACTTC. Translated, it gives CASSLYGGSYEQYF.

There are a few counts of this clonotype. This chain uses TRBV12-3 or TRBV12-4 with TRBJ1-1; D unclear. The CDR3 loop spans 14 amino acids. V shed 3 bases and J shed 11 bases, with 19 bases lying between them. CDR3: CASSLRKGTLKAFF. The DNA for the CDR3 is TGTGCCAGCAGTTTGCGAAAGGGTACACTGAAGGCTTTCTTT.

The chain is built from TRBV20-1 and TRBJ2-3; D may match TRBD1 or TRBD2 (6 bases each). The germline CDR1 and CDR2 sequences are DFQATT and SNEGSKA (reference sequence). This CDR3 region has 14 residues. The CDR3 here is CSVSRGAVTDTQYF. The CDR3 coding sequence is TGCAGCGTCTCGAGGGGGGCGGTAACAGATACGCAGTATTTT.

This clonotype was detected many times. The DNA for the CDR3 is TGCAGTGCTAGAGGGGGCAGGGTTCCCAATGAGCAGTTCTTC. Its translation: CSARGGRVPNEQFF. V and J are TRBV20-1 and TRBJ2-1; the D gene is possibly TRBD1 (5 bases). Germline loops: CDR1 DFQATT, CDR2 SNEGSKA (reference sequence). The CDR3 contains 14 residues. Trimming removed 1 base at V and 6 bases at J, with 13 bases between.

This chain connects TRBV5-1 to TRBJ2-2; TRBD1 might be the D (5 bases). V lost 0 bases and J 7 bases, leaving 13 bases between the germline ends. The CDR3 runs to 15 residues. Germline CDR1 SGHRS, CDR2 YFSETQ. The CDR3: CASSLEVGDSGELFF. The CDR3 DNA reads as TGCGCCAGCAGCTTGGAAGTAGGGGATAGCGGGGAGCTGTTTTTT.

The V gene is TRBV20-1, the J gene TRBJ1-2; D gene uncertain. V lost 3 bases, J lost 4 bases, and 15 bases lay in between. The CDR3 has 14 amino acids. CDR1 is DFQATT, CDR2 SNEGSKA, per germline (reference sequence). The CDR3 is CSARSLGLGYGYTF. DNA of the CDR3: TGCAGTGCTAGGTCACTGGGGTTAGGCTATGGCTACACCTTC.

The V gene is TRBV10-3, the J gene TRBJ2-7; TRBD1 agrees at 9 bases. The CDR3 spans 13 residues. V dropped 11 bases and J dropped 6; count of bases not matched to a gene: 11. Germline lookup yields CDR1 ENHRY and CDR2 SYGVKD. CDR3: CAQGTGNFGEQYF. In DNA form, the CDR3 reads TGTGCCCAGGGGACAGGGAATTTTGGCGAGCAGTACTTC.

The V call is TRBV4-3, the J call TRBJ2-1; D not resolved. V gave up 0 bases and J gave up 4 bases, with 19 bases separating them. The CDR3 is 18 residues long. Germline V gene data show CDR1 as LGHNA and CDR2 as YSLEER. In DNA, the CDR3 is TGCGCCAGCAGCCAAGATTTAAGTTTCACTACTTCGTACAATGAGCAGTTCTTC. It yields the protein CASSQDLSFTTSYNEQFF.

This clonotype was counted only a few times. This chain uses TRBV15 with TRBJ2-1; tentatively, D is TRBD2 (5 bases). CDR3 size: 16 residues. Germline CDR1 is LNHNV and CDR2 is YYDKDF (reference sequence). Trimming took 0 bases from V and 2 from J, leaving 11 bases between them. CDR3 in DNA: TGTGCCACCAGCAGAGATGGCGGGCCCACCTACAATGAGCAGTTCTTC. This gives the protein CATSRDGGPTYNEQFF.

The rearrangement uses TRBV7-6 and TRBJ1-1; D not resolved. The CDR3 length is 13 residues. V shed 1 base and J shed 3 bases, with 6 bases lying between them. Germline V gene data show CDR1 as SGHVS and CDR2 as FNYEAQ. CDR3 sequence: CASSLEVYTEAFF. The CDR3 region has the DNA TGTGCCAGCAGCTTAGAGGTCTACACTGAAGCTTTCTTT.

This clonotype was counted between two and nine times. The chain combines TRBV5-1 with TRBJ2-1; a possible D gene is TRBD2 (5 bases). V was clipped by 2 bases and J by 6 bases, with 12 bases between them. Germline V gene lookup returns CDR1 SGHRS and CDR2 YFSETQ. The CDR3 runs 14 residues. CDR3 amino acids: CASSLTGKGNEQFF. The DNA of the CDR3 is TGCGCCAGCAGCTTAACGGGAAAGGGCAATGAGCAGTTCTTC.

Only a few counts were recorded for this clonotype. The J gene is TRBJ2-7, the V gene TRBV12-3 or TRBV12-4, with TRBD1 identical over 9 bases. This CDR3 has 14 residues. Losses at the gene ends were 4 bases for V and 6 bases for J; bases not matched to a gene: 7. The CDR3, as DNA: TGTGCCAGCAGTTACCGGGACAGGGCTTCCGAGCAGTACTTC. Translation: CASSYRDRASEQYF.

Only a few counts were recorded for this clonotype. V gene TRBV4-3 combines with J gene TRBJ2-5; D might be TRBD1 or TRBD2, each matching 5 bases. The CDR3 extends over 15 amino acids. V lost 0 bases, J lost 3 bases, and 11 bases lay in between. CDR1 LGHNA and CDR2 YSLEER come from the germline V gene. In DNA, the CDR3 is TGCGCCAGCAGCCAAGATGGAGGCAGGGAAGAGACCCAGTACTTC. Translating gives CASSQDGGREETQYF.

The chain employs TRBV28 and TRBJ1-1; unclear D gene. This CDR3 spans 12 amino acids. Trimming left V 5 bases short and J 10 bases short, with 14 bases between. Germline V CDR1 and CDR2: MDHEN, SYDVKM. The CDR3 sequence is CASSHPHEGAFF. The CDR3 DNA is TGTGCCAGCAGTCACCCCCACGAAGGAGCTTTCTTT. Filled out from reference TRBV28 and TRBJ1-1, the complete variable domain reads DVKVTQSSRYLVKRTGEKVFLECVQDMDHENMFWYRQDPGLGLRLIYFSYDVKMKEKGDIPEGYSVSREKKERFSLILESASTNQTSMYLCASSHPHEGAFFGQGTRLTVV.